The 19 T cell receptor beta chains in this list originate from one sample, sequenced in a study of shared T cell receptors in the human thymus. TCRdb's copy holds only in-frame clones and misses some; the assay was immunoSEQ multiplex PCR. This table has hundreds of thousands of clones, 70% to 90% appearing once. A further study also used this sample, focusing on human thymus T cells.

The sequenced material came from thymocytes. The source of these receptors is a boy under two years old with a congenital heart defect.

This rearrangement joins TRBV6-6 to TRBJ1-5; 8 bases agree with TRBD1. The CDR3 is made up of 15 amino acids. V dropped 6 bases and J dropped 3; count of bases not matched to a gene: 7. Per germline, CDR1 MNHNY and CDR2 SVGAGI (reference sequence). This CDR3 is CASSHRDRNNQPQHF. The CDR3 nucleotides are TGTGCCAGCAGCCACAGGGACAGGAACAATCAGCCCCAGCATTTT.

The chain uses TRBV30 and TRBJ2-1; maybe TRBD2 (5 bases). The V end lost 8 bases, the J end lost 0 bases, and 14 bases lay between the germline ends. The CDR3 totals 14 residues. Germline V lookup: CDR1 GTSNPN, CDR2 SVGIG (reference sequence). The CDR3 bases are TGTGCCCGAGGGCCTTCGAGCTCCTACAATGAGCAGTTCTTC. It translates to CARGPSSSYNEQFF.

The chain is built from TRBV5-1 and TRBJ2-1; 8 bases align to TRBD1. The CDR3 extends over 20 amino acids. Per the germline V gene, CDR1 is SGHRS and CDR2 is YFSETQ. V dropped 2 bases and J dropped 2; count of bases not matched to a gene: 18. CDR3 bases: TGCGCCAGCAGCTTCGGACAGGGAGACATCGGTGGGGGTGCCTACAATGAGCAGTTCTTC. It encodes CASSFGQGDIGGGAYNEQFF.

The rearrangement uses TRBV18 and TRBJ2-7, with TRBD2 matching 11 bases. The trim removed 3 bases at V and 3 bases at J, leaving 19 bases unmatched. Germline lookup yields CDR1 KGHSH and CDR2 LQKENI. The CDR3 covers 20 residues. The CDR3 DNA reads TGTGCCAGCTCACCCCTGGGGGACAGGACGACTAGCGGGGACCTCTACGAGCAGTACTTC. This codes for CASSPLGDRTTSGDLYEQYF.

The gene calls are TRBV7-2 and TRBJ1-2; TRBD1 is a possible D gene (5 bases). The CDR3 covers 15 residues. Trimming removed 5 bases from V and 8 bases from J, with 21 bases in between. CDR1 and CDR2 from the germline V gene are SGHTA and FQGNSA. CDR3 sequence: CASSPPGRGRGGYTF. DNA for the CDR3: TGTGCCAGCAGCCCACCGGGGAGGGGACGAGGGGGCTACACCTTC.

The chain couples TRBV25-1 to TRBJ2-2; 7 nucleotides align to TRBD1. The ends lost 5 bases at V and 3 bases at J; junction bases unmatched: 15. This CDR3 region has 18 residues. The V gene's germline CDR1 is MGHDK and CDR2 SYGVNS. The CDR3 region is CASSPHDKDRAHTGELFF. DNA for the CDR3: TGTGCCAGCAGTCCCCATGACAAAGACAGGGCTCACACCGGGGAGCTGTTTTTT. The full variable domain, in which reference TRBV25-1 and TRBJ2-2 provide the parts outside the CDR3, is EADIYQTPRYLVIGTGKKITLECSQTMGHDKMYWYQQDPGMELHLIHYSYGVNSTEKGDLSSESTVSRIRTEHFPLTLESARPSHTSQYLCASSPHDKDRAHTGELFFGEGSRLTVL.

As for this clone: Within the sample, other DNA sequences also encode this same CDR3. The chain recombines TRBV29-1 with TRBJ2-1; no reliable D call. V gave up 4 bases and J gave up 1 base, with 11 bases separating them. From germline, CDR1 is SQVTM and CDR2 ANQGSEA. The CDR3 consists of 14 residues. This CDR3 reads CSVGNQVSYNEQFF. DNA for the CDR3: TGCAGCGTTGGCAACCAGGTTTCCTACAATGAGCAGTTCTTC.

The chain is built from TRBV15 and TRBJ2-5; no firm D call. Trimming took 5 bases from V and 5 from J, leaving 12 bases between them. The length of the CDR3 is 13 residues. Germline V gives CDR1 LNHNV, CDR2 YYDKDF (reference sequence). CDR3 coding DNA: TGTGCCACCAGCCACCCGCACAAGGAGACCCAGTACTTC. Encoded protein: CATSHPHKETQYF. Based on the CDR3 plus reference TRBV15 and TRBJ2-5, the full variable domain is DAMVIQNPRYQVTQFGKPVTLSCSQTLNHNVMYWYQQKSSQAPKLLFHYYDKDFNNEADTPDNFQSRRPNTSFCFLDIRSPGLGDTAMYLCATSHPHKETQYFGPGTRLLVL.

This chain links TRBV5-4 with TRBJ1-1; D is perhaps TRBD1 (5 bases). Deletions cut 0 bases from V and 0 bases from J, with 12 bases between. The CDR3 has 16 residues. Germline V gene lookup returns CDR1 SGHNT and CDR2 YYREEE (reference sequence). CDR3 nucleotide sequence: TGTGCCAGCAGCTTGGAGGTCGGGGGTATGAACACTGAAGCTTTCTTT. Amino acids: CASSLEVGGMNTEAFF.

The chain couples TRBV5-5 to TRBJ2-3, with 14 nucleotides matching TRBD2. CDR3 size: 19 residues. In germline, CDR1 is SGHKS, CDR2 YYEKEE (reference sequence). The V gene end was trimmed by 0 bases and the J gene end by 0 bases; junction bases not matched to a gene: 6. CDR3 in amino acids: CASSLASTSGRDSTDTQYF. For the CDR3, the DNA is TGTGCCAGCAGCTTGGCTTCGACTAGCGGGAGGGACAGCACAGATACGCAGTATTTT.

The chain recombines TRBV11-2 with TRBJ2-1; TRBD1 matches 8 bases. The CDR3 contains 19 residues. V gave up 5 bases and J gave up 7 bases; unmatched junction bases: 22. CDR1 SGHAT and CDR2 FQNNGV come from the germline V gene. Here the CDR3 reads CASSHGTGEATMPHNEQFF. Here the CDR3 DNA reads TGTGCCAGCAGCCACGGGACAGGCGAAGCTACCATGCCCCATAATGAGCAGTTCTTC.

J is TRBJ2-3 and V is TRBV28, with a tentative D call TRBD1 (6 bases). V shed 4 bases and J shed 1 base, with 24 bases lying between them. CDR3 length equals 19 residues. Germline-derived CDR1 and CDR2 are MDHEN and SYDVKM. The CDR3 DNA reads TGTGCCAGCAGTTCTGTCATCAGGGGTCTCGGGCTCTGCACAGATACGCAGTATTTT. It encodes CASSSVIRGLGLCTDTQYF.

The CDR3 sequence is CASSNRVSYEQYF. In DNA form, the CDR3 reads TGTGCCAGCAGTAACAGGGTCTCCTACGAGCAGTACTTC. This rearrangement joins TRBV2 to TRBJ2-7; a possible D gene is TRBD1 (6 bases). The CDR3 contains 13 residues. The germline V and J ends were trimmed by 5 bases and 0 bases, with 8 bases remaining between them. The V gene's germline CDR1 is SNHLY and CDR2 FYNNEI.

The rearrangement joins TRBV4-3 to TRBJ2-1; D is possibly TRBD2 (5 bases). The CDR3 has 14 amino acids. Trimming took 4 bases from V and 3 from J, leaving 10 bases between them. Germline V gene data show CDR1 as LGHNA and CDR2 as YSLEER. The CDR3 nucleotides are TGCGCCAGCAGCCTGCGGGCCGGCTACAATGAGCAGTTCTTC. This encodes CASSLRAGYNEQFF.

The V gene is TRBV7-7, the J gene TRBJ2-7, with 11 bases that match TRBD1. CDR1 is SSHAT and CDR2 is FNYEAQ in the germline V gene (reference sequence). V lost 5 bases to trimming and J lost 6 bases; unmatched junction nucleotides: 6. This CDR3 has 14 amino acids. CDR3 DNA sequence: TGTGCCAGCAGCCCCGGACAGGGGGCTGGCGAGCAGTACTTC. This sequence encodes CASSPGQGAGEQYF. The variable domain in full, with the rest retrieved from reference TRBV7-7 and TRBJ2-7, is GAGVSQSPRYKVTKRGQDVTLRCDPISSHATLYWYQQALGQGPEFLTYFNYEAQPDKSGLPSDRFSAERPEGSISTLTIQRTEQRDSAMYRCASSPGQGAGEQYFGPGTRLTVT.

The chain couples TRBV6-4 to TRBJ2-7; possible D gene TRBD1, 7 bases. CDR1 and CDR2 (germline): MRHNA, SNTAGT. The V and J ends lost 4 bases and 3 bases respectively, with 28 bases between them. The CDR3 extends over 19 amino acids. CDR3 nucleotide sequence: TGTGCCAGCAGTGCAGGGGGGACCCCGACAGGATCCCATCACTACGAGCAGTACTTC. Amino acid sequence: CASSAGGTPTGSHHYEQYF.

The V gene is TRBV4-1, the J gene TRBJ2-2; a possible D gene is TRBD1 (5 bases). Trimming left V 8 bases short and J 2 bases short, with 33 bases between. CDR3 length: 21 residues. Germline V gene data show CDR1 as MGHRA and CDR2 as YSYEKL. The CDR3 region has the DNA TGCGCCAGCGAGCAAGATCTTAGGGCGGCTACCAGGGTGGCAAACACCGGGGAGCTGTTTTTT. Protein product: CASEQDLRAATRVANTGELFF.

Comments on this clone: This specimen includes other DNA sequences encoding the same CDR3. This chain connects TRBV15 to TRBJ2-2; tentatively, D is TRBD2 (6 bases). Germline V gives CDR1 LNHNV, CDR2 YYDKDF (reference sequence). V shed 8 bases and J shed 4 bases, with 20 bases lying between them. The CDR3 length is 16 residues. The chain's CDR3 is CATEQRDSRFTGELFF. DNA for the CDR3: TGTGCCACCGAGCAGAGGGACTCGCGTTTCACCGGGGAGCTGTTTTTT.

The V and J genes are TRBV27 and TRBJ2-5; 9 positions match TRBD2. Germline CDR1 MNHEY, CDR2 SMNVEV (reference sequence). J lost 2 bases, V lost 10 bases, and 8 bases had no gene match. This CDR3 is built from 14 residues. The CDR3 loop reads CATRPTSGQETQYF. CDR3 DNA sequence: TGTGCCACCAGGCCTACTAGCGGGCAAGAGACCCAGTACTTC.